The 27 T cell receptor beta chains reported below all come from one sample, sequenced in a study of T cells after yellow fever vaccination. TCRdb independently ran MiXCR on the 5' RACE reads; one entry per CDR3 protein. The table includes about 430,000 distinct CDR3 sequences, 18% detected once. The sequencing used PBMCs, collected before the yellow fever booster vaccination. The receptors derive from a man between 18 and 35 years old who received the YFV17D yellow fever vaccine.

The chain carries TRBV6-5 and TRBJ2-3, with D hard to call. CDR1 and CDR2 (germline): MNHEY, SVGAGI. V was clipped by 6 bases and J by 2 bases, with 12 bases between them. The CDR3 length is 14 residues. CDR3 amino acids: CASRPNRHTDTQYF. The DNA for the CDR3 is TGTGCCAGCAGACCCAACAGACACACAGATACGCAGTATTTT.

This clonotype was counted a few times. CDR3 sequence (DNA): TGCGCCAGCAGCTTGTACGGAGACTACAATGAGCAGTTCTTC. It encodes CASSLYGDYNEQFF. The rearrangement links TRBV5-1 to TRBJ2-1; D remains unclear. Looked up from germline, CDR1 is SGHRS and CDR2 is YFSETQ. The V and J ends lost 1 base and 3 bases respectively, with 8 bases between them. The CDR3 contains 14 residues. The whole variable domain, filled in from reference TRBV5-1 and TRBJ2-1, reads KAGVTQTPRYLIKTRGQQVTLSCSPISGHRSVSWYQQTPGQGLQFLFEYFSETQRNKGNFPGRFSGRQFSNSRSEMNVSTLELGDSALYLCASSLYGDYNEQFFGPGTRLTVL.

This clonotype was found a few times. This chain joins TRBV5-6 and TRBJ2-5, with a tentative D call TRBD1 (6 bases). Trimming took 2 bases from V and 1 from J, leaving 9 bases between them. Germline CDR1 reads SGHDT; CDR2 reads YYEEEE. The CDR3 totals 14 residues. CDR3 bases: TGTGCCAGCAGCTTCAGGGGCGGCCAAGAGACCCAGTACTTC. Translation gives CASSFRGGQETQYF.

The chain joins TRBV6-2 or TRBV6-3 to TRBJ2-6; D is uncertain. CDR1 is MNHEY and CDR2 is SVGEGT in the germline V gene. V lost 8 bases to trimming and J lost 4 bases, with 12 bases between them. There are 14 residues in the CDR3. CDR3 residues: CASLSFIGANVLTF. As DNA, the CDR3 is TGTGCCAGCCTGAGTTTTATAGGGGCCAACGTCCTGACTTTC.

The chain is built from TRBV5-1 and TRBJ2-7; TRBD1 matches at 8 bases. This CDR3 has 15 amino acids. The germline V gene encodes CDR1 SGHRS and CDR2 YFSETQ. With 4 bases clipped from V and 3 bases from J, the junction kept 9 bases outside the gene matches. The CDR3 protein is CASSDNRDRFYEQYF. The CDR3, as DNA: TGCGCCAGCAGCGACAACCGGGACAGGTTCTACGAGCAGTACTTC.

CDR3: CASSWILEPNTGELFF. In DNA form, the CDR3 reads TGCGCCAGCAGCTGGATATTGGAGCCGAACACCGGGGAGCTGTTTTTT. V gene TRBV5-1 combines with J gene TRBJ2-2, with D unresolved. V lost 3 bases and J lost 0, with 12 bases in between. In germline, CDR1 is SGHRS, CDR2 YFSETQ. The CDR3 spans 16 residues.

V usage is TRBV20-1 and J usage is TRBJ2-1, with 14 bases identical to TRBD2. Trimming cost V 6 bases and J 6 bases; bases outside gene matches: 7. The germline gives CDR1 DFQATT, CDR2 SNEGSKA (reference sequence). The CDR3 spans 15 residues. For the CDR3, the DNA is TGCAGTGCCATCAGGACTAGCGGGGGGTTCAATGAGCAGTTCTTC. Its protein is CSAIRTSGGFNEQFF.

V is TRBV20-1 and J is TRBJ2-5; D is unclear. Trimming cost V 3 bases and J 2 bases, with 19 bases left between them. The CDR3 totals 16 residues. Per germline, CDR1 DFQATT and CDR2 SNEGSKA (reference sequence). In DNA, the CDR3 is TGCAGTGCTAGTTCCTGGGGAAGGCCTCTTCAAGAGACCCAGTACTTC. This codes for CSASSWGRPLQETQYF.

This clonotype was counted between two and nine times. This chain links TRBV5-1 with TRBJ2-1; D not resolved. CDR1 is SGHRS, CDR2 YFSETQ, per germline. Deletions cut 0 bases from V and 0 bases from J, with 10 bases between. The CDR3 totals 16 residues. The CDR3 nucleotides read TGCGCCAGCAGCTTGGAATGGACGAGCTCCTACAATGAGCAGTTCTTC. It translates to CASSLEWTSSYNEQFF.

The chain has TRBV7-3 and TRBJ2-2; D not certain. The CDR3 consists of 12 residues. The V end was cut by 5 bases, the J end by 6 bases, with 7 bases between. Germline lookup yields CDR1 SGHTA and CDR2 FQGTGA. CDR3 loop: CASSVAAGELFF. The CDR3 nucleotides are TGTGCCAGCAGCGTAGCCGCCGGGGAGCTGTTTTTT.

The chain recombines TRBV27 with TRBJ2-7, with a tentative D call TRBD1 (5 bases). The germline CDR1 and CDR2 sequences are MNHEY and SMNVEV (reference sequence). This CDR3 region has 11 residues. The V end lost 10 bases, the J end lost 5 bases, and 12 bases lay between the germline ends. CDR3 sequence reads: CATAQGHEQYV. DNA for the CDR3: TGTGCCACCGCCCAGGGCCACGAGCAGTACGTC.

The J gene is TRBJ2-3, the V gene TRBV5-4; tentatively, D is TRBD1 (6 bases). Germline V CDR1 and CDR2: SGHNT, YYREEE (reference sequence). V was clipped by 4 bases and J by 6 bases, with 18 bases between them. The CDR3 has 15 amino acids. The CDR3 DNA sequence: TGTGCCAGCAGCCCCACAGGCAGGGGCCTCGATACGCAGTATTTT. Residues: CASSPTGRGLDTQYF. Drawing the rest from reference TRBV5-4 and TRBJ2-3, the complete variable domain is ETGVTQSPTHLIKTRGQQVTLRCSSQSGHNTVSWYQQALGQGPQFIFQYYREEENGRGNFPPRFSGLQFPNYSSELNVNALELDDSALYLCASSPTGRGLDTQYFGPGTRLTVL.

This clonotype appeared many times. The V call is TRBV28, the J call TRBJ1-2; D is ambiguous. The CDR3 extends over 13 amino acids. The germline V gene encodes CDR1 MDHEN and CDR2 SYDVKM. The germline V and J ends were trimmed by 3 bases and 5 bases, with 10 bases remaining between them. CDR3 in DNA: TGTGCCAGCAGTTTTGCACAGTCTTATGGCTACACCTTC. Its protein product is CASSFAQSYGYTF.

This chain uses TRBV6-2 or TRBV6-3 with TRBJ2-7, with D possibly being TRBD2 (5 bases). The germline gives CDR1 MNHEY, CDR2 SVGEGT. This CDR3 has 15 amino acids. The V gene lost 5 bases and the J gene lost 3 bases, with 17 bases spanning the gap. The CDR3 loop is CASSPGLSLLYEQYV. The CDR3 DNA is TGTGCCAGCAGTCCCGGACTGAGTCTACTCTACGAGCAGTACGTC.

This clonotype was recorded a few times. This chain connects TRBV6-5 to TRBJ1-5; D uncertain. The CDR3 is made up of 8 amino acids. V gave up 8 bases and J gave up 11 bases, with 4 bases separating them. Germline V CDR1 and CDR2: MNHEY, SVGAGI. The CDR3 region has the DNA TGTGCCAGCCAATCCCAGCATTTT. It translates to CASQSQHF.

This chain uses TRBV7-9 with TRBJ2-7; tentative D call: TRBD2 (6 bases). This CDR3 region has 16 residues. CDR1 SEHNR and CDR2 FQNEAQ come from the germline V gene (reference sequence). V was trimmed by 3 bases and J by 6 bases, leaving 21 bases between them. This CDR3 reads CASSFAGRGDHPEQYV. The CDR3 coding sequence is TGTGCCAGCAGCTTTGCCGGGAGAGGGGATCACCCCGAGCAGTACGTC.

This chain uses TRBV7-3 with TRBJ2-3; D may match TRBD1 or TRBD2 (5 bases each). V gave up 1 base and J gave up 6 bases, with 11 bases separating them. From germline, CDR1 is SGHTA and CDR2 FQGTGA. CDR3 length: 14 residues. The CDR3 sequence is CASSLKAWGDTQYF. CDR3 DNA sequence: TGTGCCAGCAGCTTAAAGGCCTGGGGGGATACGCAGTATTTT. Drawing the rest from reference TRBV7-3 and TRBJ2-3, the complete variable domain is GAGVSQTPSNKVTEKGKYVELRCDPISGHTALYWYRQSLGQGPEFLIYFQGTGAADDSGLPNDRFFAVRPEGSVSTLKIQRTERGDSAVYLCASSLKAWGDTQYFGPGTRLTVL.

This clonotype showed up just a few times. The genes are TRBV10-3 and TRBJ2-1; D gene unclear. The germline V gene has CDR1 ENHRY and CDR2 SYGVKD. This CDR3 region has 10 residues. The CDR3 here is CAWPADEQFF. The CDR3 region has the DNA TGTGCATGGCCTGCCGATGAGCAGTTCTTC.

The chain joins TRBV18 to TRBJ2-3; 11 positions agree with TRBD2. Germline trimming cut 6 bases from V and 1 base from J; bases unmatched to any gene: 6. CDR3 length: 16 amino acids. Per germline, CDR1 KGHSH and CDR2 LQKENI. This CDR3 is CASSPTLAGGTDTQYF. The CDR3 DNA follows: TGTGCCAGCTCGCCGACACTAGCGGGGGGCACAGATACGCAGTATTTT.

This clonotype was counted only a few times. The rearrangement joins TRBV10-3 to TRBJ2-1; 8 nucleotides agree with TRBD1. J lost 7 bases, V lost 7 bases, and 9 bases had no gene match. Germline CDR1 ENHRY, CDR2 SYGVKD. The CDR3 loop spans 14 amino acids. The CDR3 here is CAITGTGVLNEQFF. The CDR3 DNA reads TGTGCCATCACCGGGACAGGAGTTTTAAATGAGCAGTTCTTC.

The sample holds one count of this clonotype. CDR3: CSPLPWASYGYTF. CDR3 DNA sequence: TGCAGCCCCCTCCCCTGGGCAAGCTATGGCTACACCTTC. V and J are TRBV20-1 and TRBJ1-2; D remains ambiguous. The CDR3 is 13 amino acids. Germline CDR1 reads DFQATT; CDR2 reads SNEGSKA (reference sequence).

V usage is TRBV7-9 and J usage is TRBJ2-7; weak D call: TRBD2 (5 bases). This CDR3 is built from 13 residues. CDR1 and CDR2 from the germline V gene are SEHNR and FQNEAQ (reference sequence). Deletions cut 1 base from V and 6 bases from J, with 10 bases between. CDR3 sequence reads: CASSLGGIREQYV. CDR3 in DNA: TGTGCCAGCAGCTTAGGAGGGATTCGCGAGCAGTACGTC.

This clonotype has only a few counts. V and J are TRBV4-2 and TRBJ1-2; 8 bases are shared with TRBD1. Looked up from germline, CDR1 is LGHNA and CDR2 is YNFKEQ. CDR3 length equals 15 residues. J lost 3 bases, V lost 1 base, and 4 bases had no gene match. The CDR3 sequence is CASSQVGQGDYGYTF. The CDR3 nucleotides read TGTGCCAGCAGCCAAGTAGGACAGGGAGACTATGGCTACACCTTC.

This clonotype was counted a few times. The V call is TRBV4-1, the J call TRBJ2-7; no clear D. Germline V lookup: CDR1 MGHRA, CDR2 YSYEKL. This CDR3 spans 15 amino acids. V dropped 6 bases and J dropped 2 bases, with 17 bases sitting between them. CDR3 in amino acids: CASSLDVTETYEQYF. CDR3 nucleotide sequence: TGCGCCAGCAGTCTGGACGTGACGGAGACCTACGAGCAGTACTTC.

This clonotype was detected a few times. The J gene is TRBJ2-6, the V gene TRBV18; D perhaps matches TRBD2 (5 bases). This CDR3 comprises 15 residues. Germline V CDR1 and CDR2: KGHSH, LQKENI. V lost 3 bases to trimming and J lost 2 bases, with 8 bases between them. CDR3 residues: CASSPGVAGANVLTF. Written as DNA, the CDR3 is TGTGCCAGCTCACCCGGGGTCGCTGGGGCCAACGTCCTGACTTTC.

This clonotype came up a few times. V usage is TRBV29-1 and J usage is TRBJ2-7; TRBD1 might be the D (5 bases). From germline, CDR1 is SQVTM and CDR2 ANQGSEA. Trimming left V 6 bases short and J 4 bases short, with 16 bases between. The CDR3 extends over 13 amino acids. The CDR3 bases are TGCAGCGTGCCCGAGACAGACAAATACGAGCAGTACGTC. This codes for CSVPETDKYEQYV.

This clonotype has more than one count but fewer than ten. The V gene is TRBV5-6, the J gene TRBJ2-5, with 7 bases identical to TRBD1. V was clipped by 6 bases and J by 0 bases; unmatched bases: 11. Germline lookup yields CDR1 SGHDT and CDR2 YYEEEE. The CDR3 has 16 amino acids. As DNA, the CDR3 is TGTGCCAGCACCCCGACAGGGTGGGGGTACCAAGAGACCCAGTACTTC. Amino acid sequence: CASTPTGWGYQETQYF.